The 32 T cell receptor beta chains presented below share a single source sample, sequenced in a study of naive and memory T cell subsets. Study-wide findings and caveats: Naive repertoires, especially CD8, held a few larger clonotypes, possibly memory cells re-expressing CD45RA.

These receptors have no identified antigens. Both TRBC1 and TRBC2 were covered by a beta constant-region primer of two equimolar oligonucleotides. The ligated cDNA underwent four PCR rounds using SP2 and nested alpha and beta constant-region primers. MiXCR was run by TCRdb on the UMI-ligation and nested PCR reads, yielding one entry per CDR3 protein. The sample records around 160,000 distinct CDR3 sequences, 22% being singletons. The sequencing sample was made of naive CD4+ T cells from blood. All receptors come from a human donor in good health.

This chain connects TRBV11-2 to TRBJ1-2; 7 nucleotides align to TRBD1. The V gene's germline CDR1 is SGHAT and CDR2 FQNNGV. The CDR3 totals 17 residues. The J segment lost 6 bases and the V segment lost 5 bases, leaving 18 bases of the junction unmatched. This CDR3 is CASSRQRTRQGGHGYTF. DNA for the CDR3: TGTGCCAGCAGCCGACAAAGAACCAGACAGGGCGGGCATGGCTACACCTTC.

This sequence joins TRBV7-8 and TRBJ2-6; D call uncertain. Per the germline V gene, CDR1 is SGHVS and CDR2 is FQNEAQ. The length of the CDR3 is 19 residues. V lost 5 bases and J lost 0, with 20 bases in between. The CDR3 sequence is CASSPSLMGYGSGANVLTF. The CDR3 DNA is TGTGCCAGCAGCCCGAGTCTTATGGGGTACGGCTCTGGGGCCAACGTCCTGACTTTC.

The J gene is TRBJ2-7, the V gene TRBV20-1; D call uncertain. The CDR3 length is 12 residues. V was trimmed by 2 bases and J by 0 bases, leaving 5 bases between them. Germline V lookup: CDR1 DFQATT, CDR2 SNEGSKA (reference sequence). The CDR3 bases are TGCAGTGCTAGACCCATCTCCTACGAGCAGTACTTC. It encodes CSARPISYEQYF.

The V gene is TRBV7-2, the J gene TRBJ2-1, with 13 nucleotides matching TRBD2. Trimming removed 4 bases from V and 6 bases from J; junction bases left unmatched: 6. The CDR3 covers 16 residues. Germline V gene data show CDR1 as SGHTA and CDR2 as FQGNSA. The DNA for the CDR3 is TGTGCCAGCAGCTGGAGACTAGCGGGAGGTCTCAATGAGCAGTTCTTC. Amino acid sequence: CASSWRLAGGLNEQFF.

The chain is built from TRBV12-3 or TRBV12-4 and TRBJ2-7; D possibly corresponds to TRBD1 (6 bases). The CDR3 covers 15 residues. V gave up 4 bases and J gave up 5 bases, with 18 bases separating them. CDR3 nucleotide sequence: TGTGCCAGCAGTTCAACCGGGACACGTGGGGACGAGCAGTACTTC. It specifies CASSSTGTRGDEQYF.

This clonotype was observed a handful of times. V usage is TRBV29-1 and J usage is TRBJ2-2; 8 positions match TRBD2. J was trimmed by 1 base and V by 7 bases; bases with no gene match: 2. This CDR3 has 13 residues. Looked up from germline, CDR1 is SQVTM and CDR2 is ANQGSEA. For the CDR3, the DNA is TGCAGCGGTAGCGGGGAGAACACCGGGGAGCTGTTTTTT. Amino acids: CSGSGENTGELFF.

The chain uses TRBV18 and TRBJ2-7; 7 bases are shared with TRBD2. V was pared by 3 bases and J by 6 bases, with 14 bases of the junction left unmatched. CDR1 and CDR2 (germline): KGHSH, LQKENI. This CDR3 comprises 16 residues. CDR3 in DNA: TGTGCCAGCTCACCGACGGGAGGATTGGCAGTCTCCGAGCAGTACTTC. Its translation is CASSPTGGLAVSEQYF.

The gene calls are TRBV30 and TRBJ1-1; D not certain. Trimming cost V 2 bases and J 11 bases, with 12 bases left between them. The germline CDR1 and CDR2 sequences are GTSNPN and SVGIG (reference sequence). This CDR3 contains 11 residues. This chain's CDR3 is CAWSPGLDAFF. The CDR3, as DNA: TGTGCCTGGAGTCCCGGGTTGGATGCTTTCTTT. The full variable domain, rest sourced from reference TRBV30 and TRBJ1-1, is SQTIHQWPATLVQPVGSPLSLECTVEGTSNPNLYWYRQAAGRGLQLLFYSVGIGQISSEVPQNLSASRPQDRQFILSSKKLLLSDSGFYLCAWSPGLDAFFGQGTRLTVV.

This clonotype is a singleton in its sample. V is TRBV30 and J is TRBJ2-6; tentative D call: TRBD1 (5 bases). This CDR3 region has 15 residues. In germline, CDR1 is GTSNPN, CDR2 SVGIG (reference sequence). Trimming left V 3 bases short and J 0 bases short, with 9 bases between. In DNA form, the CDR3 reads TGTGCCTGGAGCGATACAGGCTCTGGGGCCAACGTCCTGACTTTC. Protein: CAWSDTGSGANVLTF.

This sequence joins TRBV5-4 and TRBJ2-5; the D gene could be TRBD1 or TRBD2 (5 bases each). Per the germline V gene, CDR1 is SGHNT and CDR2 is YYREEE (reference sequence). The CDR3 extends over 15 amino acids. V lost 1 base, J lost 3 bases, and 13 bases lay in between. The CDR3 protein is CASSLSRDGKETQYF. In nucleotides, the CDR3 is TGTGCCAGCAGCTTGAGTCGGGACGGGAAAGAGACCCAGTACTTC.

This clonotype was found a few times. This chain connects TRBV7-2 to TRBJ2-2, with 10 bases aligning to TRBD2. The CDR3 length is 16 residues. V trimming: 4 bases; J trimming: 7 bases; junction bases outside the gene matches: 9. CDR1 is SGHTA, CDR2 FQGNSA, per germline. CDR3 amino acids: CASSSVAGGPHGELFF. Written as DNA, the CDR3 is TGTGCCAGCAGCTCCGTAGCGGGAGGCCCCCACGGGGAGCTGTTTTTT.

This chain links TRBV19 with TRBJ1-5; D is unresolved. Trimming pared 6 bases from V and 0 bases from J, leaving 6 bases between. Germline V lookup: CDR1 LNHDA, CDR2 SQIVND (reference sequence). The CDR3 length is 13 residues. The chain's CDR3 is CASRRNSNQPQHF. The CDR3 nucleotides read TGTGCCAGTAGAAGAAATAGCAATCAGCCCCAGCATTTT.

This clonotype came up a few times. The chain carries TRBV28 and TRBJ1-1; D unclear. This CDR3 spans 12 amino acids. Trimming pared 4 bases from V and 5 bases from J, leaving 8 bases between. In germline, CDR1 is MDHEN, CDR2 SYDVKM. The CDR3 DNA reads TGTGCCAGCAGTTCAACGGGGACTGAAGCTTTCTTT. This sequence encodes CASSSTGTEAFF.

This clonotype occurred many times. This rearrangement joins TRBV12-3 or TRBV12-4 to TRBJ2-3, with D unclear. There are 14 residues in the CDR3. Deletions cut 0 bases from V and 2 bases from J, with 6 bases between. CDR3 sequence reads: CASSLAELTDTQYF. Here the CDR3 DNA reads TGTGCCAGCAGTTTAGCGGAGCTCACAGATACGCAGTATTTT.

This chain uses TRBV10-2 with TRBJ1-6; D is uncertain. Germline loops: CDR1 WSHSY, CDR2 SAAADI. The CDR3 has 17 amino acids. With 0 bases removed from V and 0 bases from J, the gap between germline ends came to 9 bases. CDR3 residues: CASSESSGSSYNSPLHF. The CDR3 coding sequence is TGCGCCAGCAGTGAGTCGTCGGGGAGCTCCTATAATTCACCCCTCCACTTT.

This clonotype was counted many times. J is TRBJ2-5 and V is TRBV7-2; TRBD2 is a possible D gene (5 bases). Trimming stripped 1 base from V and 5 bases from J, with 14 bases between. The CDR3 runs 15 residues. Germline V gene sequence: CDR1 SGHTA, CDR2 FQGNSA. The CDR3 spells CASSLGRRIGETQYF. CDR3 nucleotide sequence: TGTGCCAGCAGCTTAGGCCGGAGGATCGGGGAGACCCAGTACTTC.

This clonotype appeared a few times. V gene TRBV30 combines with J gene TRBJ2-7; 10 nucleotides line up with TRBD1. CDR3 size: 15 residues. Germline V gene sequence: CDR1 GTSNPN, CDR2 SVGIG (reference sequence). V gave up 0 bases and J gave up 2 bases; unmatched junction bases: 4. The DNA of the CDR3 is TGTGCCTGGAGTGTACGAGGGACAGGGGCCTACGAGCAGTACTTC. Amino acids: CAWSVRGTGAYEQYF.

Many counts were recorded for this clonotype. The rearrangement links TRBV24-1 to TRBJ2-1; TRBD2 agrees at 8 bases. CDR3 length: 17 amino acids. The junction had 7 bases not matched to a gene; V was cut back by 4 bases and J by 0 bases. Germline CDR1 and CDR2: KGHDR and SFDVKD. The DNA for the CDR3 is TGTGCCACCAGTGACCCGAAGCGGGAGAACTCCTACAATGAGCAGTTCTTC. It specifies CATSDPKRENSYNEQFF.

The V and J genes are TRBV6-6 and TRBJ1-2, with D perhaps matching TRBD1 (6 bases). V gave up 5 bases and J gave up 5 bases, with 21 bases separating them. Germline values: CDR1 MNHNY, CDR2 SVGAGI (reference sequence). The CDR3 runs to 16 residues. The CDR3 region is CASSIGGGGGRYGYTF. The CDR3, as DNA: TGTGCCAGCAGTATCGGTGGGGGAGGGGGGAGGTATGGCTACACCTTC.

This clonotype occurred a few times. The chain employs TRBV29-1 and TRBJ2-7; D is undetermined. The germline V and J ends were trimmed by 4 bases and 0 bases, with 7 bases remaining between them. The CDR3 length is 12 residues. Germline V CDR1 and CDR2: SQVTM, ANQGSEA. The CDR3 DNA reads TGCAGCGTTGGTGTGACCTCCTACGAGCAGTACTTC. Translated: CSVGVTSYEQYF.

This chain connects TRBV5-5 to TRBJ1-6, with 8 bases matching TRBD1. Looked up from germline, CDR1 is SGHKS and CDR2 is YYEKEE (reference sequence). Germline trimming cut 0 bases from V and 3 bases from J; bases unmatched to any gene: 2. There are 16 residues in the CDR3. In DNA form, the CDR3 reads TGTGCCAGCAGCTTGGCAGGGGGCTACTATAATTCACCCCTCCACTTT. Protein product: CASSLAGGYYNSPLHF.

V is TRBV11-2 and J is TRBJ2-3; TRBD2 aligns across 8 bases. The CDR3 is 18 residues long. Trimming took 7 bases from V and 1 from J; bases not matched to a gene: 16. Per germline, CDR1 SGHAT and CDR2 FQNNGV. CDR3 protein: CASTPRLGMTSGTDTQYF. Here the CDR3 DNA reads TGTGCCAGCACCCCCAGGCTCGGGATGACTAGCGGCACAGATACGCAGTATTTT. Complete variable domain (other parts from reference TRBV11-2 and TRBJ2-3): EAGVAQSPRYKIIEKRQSVAFWCNPISGHATLYWYQQILGQGPKLLIQFQNNGVVDDSQLPKDRFSAERLKGVDSTLKIQPAKLEDSAVYLCASTPRLGMTSGTDTQYFGPGTRLTVL.

This rearrangement joins TRBV5-6 to TRBJ2-3; 9 nucleotides align to TRBD1. This CDR3 comprises 14 residues. Germline CDR1 SGHDT, CDR2 YYEEEE. Trimming took 4 bases from V and 6 from J; bases not matched to a gene: 6. CDR3 sequence reads: CASSAGQGSDTQYF. CDR3 sequence (DNA): TGTGCCAGCAGCGCCGGACAGGGGAGCGATACGCAGTATTTT.

This clonotype was observed a few times. The J gene is TRBJ2-3, the V gene TRBV7-9, with 12 bases fitting TRBD2. Germline CDR1 and CDR2: SEHNR and FQNEAQ (reference sequence). The CDR3 has 16 amino acids. The ends lost 5 bases at V and 0 bases at J; junction bases unmatched: 3. The DNA for the CDR3 is TGTGCCAGCAGCACTGGGACTAGCGGGAGCACAGATACGCAGTATTTT. Protein product: CASSTGTSGSTDTQYF.

Only a few counts were recorded for this clonotype. This chain uses TRBV3-1 with TRBJ2-7, with D uncertain. The CDR3 has 12 residues. V was clipped by 3 bases and J by 4 bases, with 7 bases between them. From germline, CDR1 is LGHDT and CDR2 YNNKEL (reference sequence). CDR3: CASSQLQYEQYF. In nucleotides, the CDR3 is TGTGCCAGCAGCCAGCTTCAGTACGAGCAGTACTTC.

The rearrangement links TRBV3-1 to TRBJ2-5, with 10 bases fitting TRBD1. The CDR3 has 16 residues. The germline V gene encodes CDR1 LGHDT and CDR2 YNNKEL (reference sequence). J was trimmed by 3 bases and V by 1 base; bases with no gene match: 5. The DNA for the CDR3 is TGTGCCAGCAGCCAAGGACCCGGGACAGGGGAAGAGACCCAGTACTTC. It translates to CASSQGPGTGEETQYF.

This chain joins TRBV20-1 and TRBJ1-5; D is unclear. The CDR3 has 14 residues. Germline lookup yields CDR1 DFQATT and CDR2 SNEGSKA (reference sequence). Between the trimmed V and J ends, which lost 5 bases and 7 bases, there was a span of 18 bases. Written as DNA, the CDR3 is TGCAGTGCTCTCCCTGGGTGGGGAGGACAGCCCCAGCATTTT. Its protein product is CSALPGWGGQPQHF.

The chain uses TRBV5-1 and TRBJ1-4, with 8 bases aligning to TRBD1. After removal of 7 bases from V and 8 bases from J, the junction contained 13 bases not matched to a gene. This CDR3 region has 15 residues. The germline V gene has CDR1 SGHRS and CDR2 YFSETQ. The CDR3 loop reads CASRIQGAIREKLFF. DNA of the CDR3: TGCGCCAGCCGCATCCAGGGGGCGATAAGGGAAAAACTGTTTTTT.

CDR3 amino acids: CSVGRGTGLDEQFF. Written as DNA, the CDR3 is TGCAGCGTTGGAAGAGGGACAGGGCTCGATGAGCAGTTCTTC. The chain joins TRBV29-1 to TRBJ2-1; TRBD1 matches 9 bases. Germline CDR1 is SQVTM and CDR2 is ANQGSEA. Trimming removed 4 bases from V and 8 bases from J; junction bases left unmatched: 9. The CDR3 length is 14 residues.

This clonotype was counted a few times. The chain has TRBV6-1 and TRBJ1-5; the D gene is possibly TRBD1 (6 bases). Trimming took 7 bases from V and 8 from J, leaving 18 bases between them. Germline lookup yields CDR1 MNHNS and CDR2 SASEGT. This CDR3 spans 14 amino acids. CDR3 protein: CASTEGGERKPQHF. The CDR3 DNA sequence: TGTGCCAGCACCGAGGGGGGCGAAAGGAAGCCCCAGCATTTT.

There are a few counts of this clonotype. The chain links TRBV21-1 to TRBJ2-2; the table calls TRBD2, which could not be checked here. TRBV21-1 constitutes a pseudogene. The CDR3 length is 17 residues. The CDR3 nucleotides are TGTGCCAGCAGCAATGCCGGGACTAGCGAGAACACCGGGGAGCTGTTTTTT. Protein product: CASSNAGTSENTGELFF.

This clonotype was observed a few times. The CDR3 is CSARERQVIEKLFF. Written as DNA, the CDR3 is TGCAGTGCTAGAGAACGCCAGGTTATTGAAAAACTGTTTTTT. The chain is built from TRBV20-1 and TRBJ1-4; no clear D. Per germline, CDR1 DFQATT and CDR2 SNEGSKA (reference sequence). This CDR3 is 14 amino acids long. The V end was cut by 0 bases, the J end by 7 bases, with 12 bases between.